This T cell receptor (beta chain) was observed in a study of OX40 agonist ivuxolimab in advanced cancers. Study as a whole: Every 2 weeks, patients got intravenous ivuxolimab at one of six dose levels (0.01-10 mg/kg). The group had a mean age of 60 years, ranged from roughly 20 to 80, and was just under 85% male.

Overall study results and limits: CD8+ T cells showed, on average, more clonal expansion than CD4+ cells.

Remarks on this clone: No antigen is known for it.

The germline gives CDR1 SGHAT, CDR2 FQNNGV. Trimming took off 3 bases at V and 5 bases at J, with 13 bases between the two ends. CDR3 length equals 15 residues. The repertoire was sequenced with immunoSEQ multiplex PCR; TCRdb's copy has only in-frame clones and lacks some. The table shows roughly 76,000 clones, with around 87% occurring only once. V and J are TRBV11-2 and TRBJ2-2; D may be TRBD1 (6 bases). The source was CD4+ or CD8+ T cells sorted from blood, collected in a trial of the OX40 agonist ivuxolimab. The sequence was collected from an adult with an advanced solid tumor such as melanoma, head and neck, liver or kidney cancer. The CDR3 nucleotides read TGTGCCAGCAGCTTCGTCAGGGGCTTAACCGGGGAGCTGTTTTTT. This translates into CASSFVRGLTGELFF.